This T cell receptor (beta chain) was sequenced during a study of shared clonotypes between healthy human individuals. About the research overall: Researchers assigned three CD4 naive, three CD4 memory, two CD8 naive and one CD8 memory plate to each donor.

Remarks on this clone: Its specificity is not known.

Cells designated naive CD8 were CD45RO-negative and were positively selected for CCR7, with terminally differentiated effector memory CD45RA+ cells excluded. CDR1 is SGDLS, CDR2 YYNGEE, per germline. The CDR3 has 14 amino acids. The J segment lost 4 bases and the V segment lost 0 bases, leaving 4 bases of the junction unmatched. Overall study results and limits: Sampling was confined to blood; repertoires within tissues likely differ.

The protocol was immunoSEQ multiplex PCR, while the TCRdb copy is restricted to in-frame clones and leaves out a portion. The top ten clones hold 0.9% to 1.3% of a sample with some 2 million clones, about 95% of them seen once. The TCR was taken from a man in his late teens or twenties in good health. The source material was naive CD8+ T cells sorted from blood. V usage is TRBV9 and J usage is TRBJ2-7; TRBD1 matches 7 bases. The CDR3 sequence is CASSVGGTEYEQYF. CDR3 sequence (DNA): TGTGCCAGCAGCGTAGGGGGGACAGAATACGAGCAGTACTTC.